The 30 T cell receptor beta chains given below trace back to one sample, sequenced in a study of T cell clonality in common variable immunodeficiency. These receptors lack a known antigen. General study points: Common variable immunodeficiency TCR beta sequences reportedly had fewer deletions and N-nucleotide insertions.

Method: immunoSEQ multiplex PCR; TCRdb's copy keeps in-frame clones and lacks some. This sample includes about 33,000 clones with no singletons; its ten biggest clones take up roughly 6.1%. Sequences were obtained from peripheral blood mononuclear cells. These receptors came from a human donor with common variable immunodeficiency.

As concerns this clone: The CDR3 end lies 3 residues beyond the end of the read and is filled in from the germline J gene. J is TRBJ1-5 and V is TRBV18, with a weak D call TRBD1 (5 bases). Germline V CDR1 and CDR2: KGHSH, LQKENI. The V gene lost 2 bases and the J gene lost 4 bases, with 6 bases spanning the gap. This CDR3 is built from 13 residues. The part of the CDR3 DNA that was read is TGTGCCAGCTCACCAGCAGGGAATCAGCCC. Translated, it gives CASSPAGNQP. The full CDR3 reads CASSPAGNQPQHF.

This clone was observed many times. The read falls 3 residues short of the CDR3 end, and the missing part is taken from the germline J gene. The genes are TRBV15 and TRBJ1-5, with a weak D call TRBD1 (5 bases). This CDR3 has 14 amino acids. CDR1 LNHNV and CDR2 YYDKDF come from the germline V gene (reference sequence). The V gene lost 1 base and the J gene lost 6 bases, with 10 bases spanning the gap. CDR3 sequence reads: CATSRGGGGQPQHF. CDR3 DNA (partial): TGTGCCACCAGCAGAGGGGGCGGTGGTCAGCCC. Looking up the rest from reference TRBV15 and TRBJ1-5 gives the full variable domain: DAMVIQNPRYQVTQFGKPVTLSCSQTLNHNVMYWYQQKSSQAPKLLFHYYDKDFNNEADTPDNFQSRRPNTSFCFLDIRSPGLGDTAMYLCATSRGGGGQPQHFGDGTRLSIL.

A remark on this clone: Read data end 3 residues before the CDR3 end; the end is taken from the germline J gene. This sequence joins TRBV2 and TRBJ2-1, with D possibly being TRBD1 (6 bases). This CDR3 contains 14 residues. Per germline, CDR1 SNHLY and CDR2 FYNNEI. The germline V and J ends were trimmed by 7 bases and 4 bases, with 14 bases remaining between them. The sequenced part of the CDR3 DNA is TGTGCCAGCAAGGGGGAGCAGGGGTACAATGAG. Its protein is CASKGEQGYNE. The complete CDR3 protein is CASKGEQGYNEQFF. Based on the CDR3 plus reference TRBV2 and TRBJ2-1, the full variable domain is EPEVTQTPSHQVTQMGQEVILRCVPISNHLYFYWYRQILGQKVEFLVSFYNNEISEKSEIFDDQFSVERPDGSNFTLKIRSTKLEDSAMYFCASKGEQGYNEQFFGPGTRLTVL.

In its sample, this clone was seen a few times. The read terminates 3 residues before the CDR3 end, so the remaining end is supplied by the germline J gene. This chain joins TRBV30 and TRBJ2-1; D is possibly TRBD1 (6 bases). The V end was cut by 0 bases, the J end by 5 bases, with 11 bases between. Germline CDR1 reads GTSNPN; CDR2 reads SVGIG (reference sequence). This CDR3 spans 14 amino acids. The sequenced part of the CDR3 DNA is TGTGCCTGGAGTGTACAGGGACCCAACAATGAG. Translation: CAWSVQGPNNE. The whole CDR3 is CAWSVQGPNNEQFF.

Of note for this clone: The CDR3 is cut off 3 residues early in the read; its end comes from the germline J gene. The chain has TRBV13 and TRBJ2-4, with a weak D call TRBD1 (6 bases). With 4 bases removed from V and 5 bases from J, the gap between germline ends came to 9 bases. This CDR3 has 13 amino acids. Germline V lookup: CDR1 PRHDT, CDR2 FYEKMQ (reference sequence). The CDR3 loop reads CASSSDSQNIQYF. The sequenced CDR3 bases are TGTGCCAGCAGCTCGGACAGTCAAAACATT.

This clone was observed many times. The CDR3 bases that were read are TGTGCCAGCTCACCCGGACAGGGGGGAGCCGCCGGTGGC. Amino acid sequence: CASSPGQGGAAGG. The complete CDR3 sequence is CASSPGQGGAAGGYTF. This sequence joins TRBV18 and TRBJ1-2; 10 nucleotides match TRBD1. The read falls 3 residues short of the CDR3 end, and the missing part is taken from the germline J gene. The CDR3 length is 16 residues. Per germline, CDR1 KGHSH and CDR2 LQKENI. J gave up 7 bases and V 3 bases, and 11 bases lay outside the gene matches.

Note on this clone: The read stops 3 residues short of the end of the CDR3; the missing end is completed from the germline J gene. This sequence joins TRBV7-2 and TRBJ1-6; D remains unclear. The CDR3 has 15 amino acids. V lost 4 bases, J lost 7 bases, and 14 bases lay in between. Germline lookup yields CDR1 SGHTA and CDR2 FQGNSA. CDR3 in amino acids: CASSSVGRANSPLHF. CDR3 bases read: TGTGCCAGCAGCTCCGTCGGTAGAGCAAATTCACCC. Together with reference TRBV7-2 and TRBJ1-6, the CDR3 gives the full variable domain: GAGVSQSPSNKVTEKGKDVELRCDPISGHTALYWYRQSLGQGLEFLIYFQGNSAPDKSGLPSDRFSAERTGGSVSTLTIQRTQQEDSAVYLCASSSVGRANSPLHFGNGTRLTVT.

This clone was observed a handful of times. The CDR3 is cut off 3 residues early in the read; its end comes from the germline J gene. This sequence joins TRBV7-2 and TRBJ1-2; TRBD1 agrees at 7 bases. The CDR3 is made up of 14 amino acids. Germline V gives CDR1 SGHTA, CDR2 FQGNSA. J lost 4 bases, V lost 0 bases, and 2 bases had no gene match. The sequenced part of the CDR3 DNA is TGTGCCAGCAGCTTAGCTGCAGGGGGCTATGGC. Translated, it gives CASSLAAGGYG. The full CDR3 protein is CASSLAAGGYGYTF.

This clone came up a few times. The DNA ends 3 residues before the CDR3 does, and the rest of the CDR3 is filled in from the germline J gene. V gene TRBV7-2 combines with J gene TRBJ1-2, with D perhaps TRBD1 (6 bases). From germline, CDR1 is SGHTA and CDR2 FQGNSA. Trimming stripped 5 bases from V and 2 bases from J, with 12 bases between. The CDR3 spans 14 residues. This chain's CDR3 is CASSRQQGNYGYTF. Partial CDR3 DNA: TGTGCCAGCAGCCGCCAGCAGGGGAACTATGGC.

As regards this clone: The CDR3 end falls 3 residues outside the read, so it is completed with the germline J gene. The chain carries TRBV7-3 and TRBJ2-3; 9 nucleotides line up with TRBD1. There are 14 residues in the CDR3. The V and J ends lost 6 bases and 5 bases, in that order; junction bases with no gene match: 6. Germline assignment: CDR1 SGHTA and CDR2 FQGTGA. CDR3 DNA (partial): TGTGCCAGCAGGCCGGGACAGGGACAAGATACG. It encodes CASRPGQGQDT. The full CDR3 protein reads CASRPGQGQDTQYF. Combining the CDR3 with reference TRBV7-3 and TRBJ2-3 gives the whole variable domain GAGVSQTPSNKVTEKGKYVELRCDPISGHTALYWYRQSLGQGPEFLIYFQGTGAADDSGLPNDRFFAVRPEGSVSTLKIQRTERGDSAVYLCASRPGQGQDTQYFGPGTRLTVL.

A note on this clone: The CDR3 end lies 3 residues beyond the end of the read and is filled in from the germline J gene. The J gene is TRBJ2-5, the V gene TRBV7-9; D might be TRBD2 (7 bases). The V gene lost 5 bases and the J gene lost 5 bases, with 12 bases spanning the gap. The CDR3 loop spans 13 amino acids. Germline V gives CDR1 SEHNR, CDR2 FQNEAQ (reference sequence). CDR3 DNA (partial): TGTGCCAGCAGCCAAGGGGGGGGCGAGACC. Its protein is CASSQGGGET. In full, the CDR3 reads CASSQGGGETQYF.

As to this clone: The CDR3 end falls 3 residues outside the read, so it is completed with the germline J gene. The chain is built from TRBV5-5 and TRBJ2-3; TRBD2 aligns across 9 bases. V lost 5 bases to trimming and J lost 5 bases; unmatched junction nucleotides: 6. Per germline, CDR1 SGHKS and CDR2 YYEKEE (reference sequence). There are 14 residues in the CDR3. The CDR3 DNA, read in part, is TGTGCCAGCAGTTTAGCGGGGGCACGAGATACG. Encoded protein: CASSLAGARDT. The whole CDR3 is CASSLAGARDTQYF.

In its sample, this clone was seen a few times. The sequence runs out 3 residues before the end of the CDR3; the remainder is reconstructed from the germline J gene. The chain uses TRBV11-2 and TRBJ2-3, with no clear D. Germline V gene data show CDR1 as SGHAT and CDR2 as FQNNGV. The CDR3 spans 14 residues. The V and J ends lost 4 bases and 4 bases respectively, with 12 bases between them. The CDR3 here is CASSSETGSDTQYF. CDR3 DNA (partial): TGTGCCAGCAGCTCCGAGACTGGATCAGATACG.

The sample holds a few counts of this clone. The read ends 3 residues before the CDR3 terminus; that terminus is restored from the germline J gene. The chain uses TRBV2 and TRBJ2-3; D remains unclear. The length of the CDR3 is 14 residues. Deletions cut 2 bases from V and 5 bases from J, with 11 bases between. The germline CDR1 and CDR2 sequences are SNHLY and FYNNEI. Incomplete CDR3 DNA: TGTGCCAGCAGTGAATCCTCCACTCGAGATACG. Translating gives CASSESSTRDT. The full CDR3 reads CASSESSTRDTQYF.

There are a few counts of this clone. The read terminates 3 residues before the CDR3 end, so the remaining end is supplied by the germline J gene. This chain uses TRBV29-1 with TRBJ1-2; 7 bases line up with TRBD1. Germline V gene lookup returns CDR1 SQVTM and CDR2 ANQGSEA. V was clipped by 0 bases and J by 7 bases; unmatched bases: 11. There are 15 residues in the CDR3. CDR3 DNA, as far as it was read: TGCAGCGTTGAAGATCAGCGACAGGGTCGGTTTGGC. Its translation is CSVEDQRQGRFG. The CDR3 reads in full as CSVEDQRQGRFGYTF.

This clone was seen ten or more times. The missing CDR3 end, 3 residues past where the read stops, is filled in from the germline J gene. The chain links TRBV4-1 to TRBJ1-1; 7 bases fit TRBD1. J was trimmed by 0 bases and V by 7 bases; bases with no gene match: 5. Germline V lookup: CDR1 MGHRA, CDR2 YSYEKL. This CDR3 has 14 amino acids. CDR3 DNA (partial): TGCGCCAGCACCCGACAGGGAGTGAACACTGAA. Its translation is CASTRQGVNTE. The full CDR3 protein reads CASTRQGVNTEAFF.

This clone was detected ten times or more. The sequenced CDR3 bases are TGTGCCAGCTCACAAGGACAGGGGGGAAATGAAAAA. Translating gives CASSQGQGGNEK. The whole CDR3 is CASSQGQGGNEKLFF. The rearrangement joins TRBV18 to TRBJ1-4; 10 nucleotides align to TRBD1. The read falls 3 residues short of the CDR3 end, and the missing part is taken from the germline J gene. Germline values: CDR1 KGHSH, CDR2 LQKENI. The CDR3 contains 15 residues. Trimming removed 4 bases from V and 5 bases from J; junction bases left unmatched: 4.

This clone was observed at least ten times. The CDR3 goes on 3 residues after the read ends, and that part is filled in from the germline J gene. The genes are TRBV7-8 and TRBJ1-2; TRBD1 is a possible D gene (6 bases). The ends were cut back, 1 base at V and 6 bases at J, with 18 bases in the middle. The CDR3 extends over 16 amino acids. Germline V gene sequence: CDR1 SGHVS, CDR2 FQNEAQ. The CDR3 is CASSLVWRGPGDGYTF. CDR3 DNA (partial): TGTGCCAGCAGCTTAGTCTGGCGGGGGCCGGGTGATGGC. Together with reference TRBV7-8 and TRBJ1-2, the CDR3 gives the full variable domain: GAGVSQSPRYKVAKRGQDVALRCDPISGHVSLFWYQQALGQGPEFLTYFQNEAQLDKSGLPSDRFFAERPEGSVSTLKIQRTQQEDSAVYLCASSLVWRGPGDGYTFGSGTRLTVV.

With regard to this clone: The read stops 3 residues short of the end of the CDR3; the missing end is completed from the germline J gene. The chain employs TRBV7-8 and TRBJ1-2; the match to TRBD1 covers 7 bases. The germline V gene has CDR1 SGHVS and CDR2 FQNEAQ. The CDR3 runs 15 residues. Trimming cost V 5 bases and J 2 bases; bases outside gene matches: 8. The CDR3 DNA, read in part, is TGTGCCAGCAGCCCATCCGAACAGGGGAACTATGGC. Translating it yields CASSPSEQGNYG. In full, the CDR3 reads CASSPSEQGNYGYTF.

Comment on this clone: The observed sequence ends 3 residues before the CDR3 terminus, with the missing tail filled in from the germline J gene. The V and J genes are TRBV7-2 and TRBJ2-2; 8 bases are shared with TRBD2. Germline CDR1 is SGHTA and CDR2 is FQGNSA. V lost 5 bases to trimming and J lost 7 bases; unmatched junction nucleotides: 9. This CDR3 region has 15 residues. The CDR3 sequence: CASSPLTSAGGELFF. The CDR3 bases that were read are TGTGCCAGCAGCCCACTGACTAGCGCGGGCGGGGAG.

A few counts support this clone. The read terminates 3 residues ahead of where the CDR3 ends, so the germline J gene completes it. This chain connects TRBV19 to TRBJ1-2; D may be TRBD1 (6 bases). Trimming shortened V by 1 base and J by 4 bases, and 16 bases separated the two germline ends. The CDR3 is made up of 16 amino acids. The germline CDR1 and CDR2 sequences are LNHDA and SQIVND (reference sequence). The sequenced CDR3 bases are TGTGCCAGTAGTATAGGCGCAGGGGCGCACAGCTATGGC. This encodes CASSIGAGAHSYG. The full CDR3 reads CASSIGAGAHSYGYTF. The entire variable domain, with the rest obtained from reference TRBV19 and TRBJ1-2, is as follows: DGGITQSPKYLFRKEGQNVTLSCEQNLNHDAMYWYRQDPGQGLRLIYYSQIVNDFQKGDIAEGYSVSREKKESFPLTVTSAQKNPTAFYLCASSIGAGAHSYGYTFGSGTRLTVV.

There are a few counts of this clone. An end of the junction differs from the germline gene, which may be a read error. The read gets to within 3 residues of the CDR3 end, and the germline J gene fills in the rest. This chain connects TRBV7-9 to TRBJ1-1, with 8 bases identical to TRBD1. The length of the CDR3 is 13 residues. Germline V lookup: CDR1 SEHNR, CDR2 FQNEAQ (reference sequence). The sequenced CDR3 bases are TGTTCCAGCAGTCCTACAGGGGGGGATGAA. This codes for CSSSPTGGDE. The whole CDR3 protein is CSSSPTGGDEAFF. The whole variable domain, filled in from reference TRBV7-9 and TRBJ1-1, reads DTGVSQNPRHKITKRGQNVTFRCDPISEHNRLYWYRQTLGQGPEFLTYFQNEAQLEKSRLLSDRFSAERPKGSFSTLEIQRTEQGDSAMYLCSSSPTGGDEAFFGQGTRLTVV.

Turning to this clone: The sequence runs out 3 residues before the end of the CDR3; the remainder is reconstructed from the germline J gene. The chain is built from TRBV5-1 and TRBJ1-2; perhaps TRBD1 as D (6 bases). CDR3 length equals 18 residues. V lost 4 bases, J lost 3 bases, and 25 bases lay in between. Per germline, CDR1 SGHRS and CDR2 YFSETQ. CDR3 DNA (partial): TGCGCCAGCAGCCCTGACTCGGACAGCGAGATGTGGGACTATGGC. It encodes CASSPDSDSEMWDYG. The whole CDR3 region reads CASSPDSDSEMWDYGYTF.

Worth noting for this clone: The sequence runs out 3 residues before the end of the CDR3; the remainder is reconstructed from the germline J gene. The rearrangement uses TRBV19 and TRBJ2-7; TRBD1 aligns across 9 bases. The ends lost 7 bases at V and 5 bases at J; junction bases unmatched: 9. The CDR3 covers 14 residues. Germline V gene lookup returns CDR1 LNHDA and CDR2 SQIVND (reference sequence). CDR3 sequence reads: CASTPGTGLDEQYF. Incomplete CDR3 DNA: TGTGCCAGTACGCCCGGGACAGGGCTCGACGAG. Together with reference TRBV19 and TRBJ2-7, the CDR3 gives the full variable domain: DGGITQSPKYLFRKEGQNVTLSCEQNLNHDAMYWYRQDPGQGLRLIYYSQIVNDFQKGDIAEGYSVSREKKESFPLTVTSAQKNPTAFYLCASTPGTGLDEQYFGPGTRLTVT.

This clone was seen repeatedly, ten times or more. Partial CDR3 DNA: TGTGCCAGCTCCTTTGGGACTTACACCGGGGAG. Amino acids: CASSFGTYTGE. In full, the CDR3 reads CASSFGTYTGELFF. V gene TRBV18 combines with J gene TRBJ2-2; maybe TRBD2 (6 bases). The CDR3 end is not reached by the read, which stops 3 residues before it; the germline J gene fills it in. CDR1 and CDR2 from the germline V gene are KGHSH and LQKENI. The CDR3 totals 14 residues. Deletions cut 6 bases from V and 3 bases from J, with 11 bases between. The complete variable domain, with remaining parts taken from reference TRBV18 and TRBJ2-2, reads NAGVMQNPRHLVRRRGQEARLRCSPMKGHSHVYWYRQLPEEGLKFMVYLQKENIIDESGMPKERFSAEFPKEGPSILRIQQVVRGDSAAYFCASSFGTYTGELFFGEGSRLTVL.

This clone has just a few counts. With the read ending 3 residues before the CDR3 end, the germline J gene is used to fill in that end. The chain links TRBV18 to TRBJ1-1; 8 bases line up with TRBD1. Looked up from germline, CDR1 is KGHSH and CDR2 is LQKENI. With V trimmed by 3 bases and J by 3 bases, 3 bases remained unmatched. The CDR3 spans 14 residues. CDR3 bases read: TGTGCCAGCTCACCCGAGACAGGGGACACTGAA. It is translated as CASSPETGDTE. Given in full, the CDR3 is CASSPETGDTEAFF. The full variable domain, with the rest looked up from reference TRBV18 and TRBJ1-1, is NAGVMQNPRHLVRRRGQEARLRCSPMKGHSHVYWYRQLPEEGLKFMVYLQKENIIDESGMPKERFSAEFPKEGPSILRIQQVVRGDSAAYFCASSPETGDTEAFFGQGTRLTVV.

To note about this clone: Coverage ceases 3 residues before the CDR3 finishes, and the germline J gene fills in the end. The chain recombines TRBV19 with TRBJ2-5, with D unresolved. V dropped 5 bases and J dropped 5 bases, with 9 bases sitting between them. Germline lookup yields CDR1 LNHDA and CDR2 SQIVND (reference sequence). The CDR3 contains 12 residues. The CDR3 loop reads CASSANRETQYF. CDR3 DNA (partial): TGTGCCAGTAGTGCCAACCGGGAGACC.

At least ten counts were recorded for this clone. Read data end 3 residues before the CDR3 end; the end is taken from the germline J gene. The chain recombines TRBV29-1 with TRBJ1-2, with 9 nucleotides matching TRBD1. The CDR3 has 16 residues. CDR1 is SQVTM and CDR2 is ANQGSEA in the germline V gene. V shed 6 bases and J 5 bases; nucleotides not matched to a gene: 16. The CDR3 sequence is CSVRPRDRALKYGYTF. CDR3 DNA, as far as it was read: TGCAGCGTGAGACCCCGGGACAGGGCCCTTAAGTATGGC. Full variable domain (remainder filled in from reference TRBV29-1 and TRBJ1-2): SAVISQKPSRDICQRGTSLTIQCQVDSQVTMMFWYRQQPGQSLTLIATANQGSEATYESGFVIDKFPISRPNLTFSTLTVSNMSPEDSSIYLCSVRPRDRALKYGYTFGSGTRLTVV.

This clone was observed a few times. Read data end 3 residues before the CDR3 end; the end is taken from the germline J gene. V gene TRBV7-9 combines with J gene TRBJ1-2, with a possible D match to TRBD1 (6 bases). The germline V gene has CDR1 SEHNR and CDR2 FQNEAQ (reference sequence). This CDR3 has 12 amino acids. The DNA read from the CDR3 is TGTGCCAGCAGCCGCACGGACAGCGGC. Translation gives CASSRTDSG. The full CDR3 protein reads CASSRTDSGYTF.

Many counts were recorded for this clone. The CDR3 extends 3 residues past the end of the read, so its final part is completed from the germline J gene. The V gene is TRBV29-1, the J gene TRBJ2-5; TRBD2 aligns across 9 bases. V shed 4 bases, J shed 4 bases, and the junction held 4 bases outside the gene matches. In germline, CDR1 is SQVTM, CDR2 ANQGSEA. The CDR3 contains 13 residues. The sequenced CDR3 bases are TGCAGCGTTGGCGGGGGGGATTTAGAGACC. It translates to CSVGGGDLET. The complete CDR3 protein is CSVGGGDLETQYF.